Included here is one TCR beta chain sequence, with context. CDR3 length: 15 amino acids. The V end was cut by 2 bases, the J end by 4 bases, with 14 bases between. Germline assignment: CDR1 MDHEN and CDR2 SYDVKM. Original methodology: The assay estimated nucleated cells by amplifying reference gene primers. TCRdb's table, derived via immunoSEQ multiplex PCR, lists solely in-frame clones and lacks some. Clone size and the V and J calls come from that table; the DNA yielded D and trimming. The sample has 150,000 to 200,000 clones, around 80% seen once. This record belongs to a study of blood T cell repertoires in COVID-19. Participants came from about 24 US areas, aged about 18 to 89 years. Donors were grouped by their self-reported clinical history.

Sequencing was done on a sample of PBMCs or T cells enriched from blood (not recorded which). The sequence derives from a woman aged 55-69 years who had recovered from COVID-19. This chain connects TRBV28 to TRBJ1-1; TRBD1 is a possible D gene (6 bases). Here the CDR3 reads CASSLVVGAVTEAFF. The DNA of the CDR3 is TGTGCCAGCAGTTTAGTGGTGGGGGCGGTCACTGAAGCTTTCTTT.